Shown below are 24 T cell receptor beta chains from a single sample sequenced in a study of CD8 T cells in ankylosing spondylitis. MiXCR was run by TCRdb on the 5' RACE reads, yielding one entry per CDR3 protein. The data show around 250,000 distinct CDR3 sequences, over 15% seen once. The material sequenced was blood, either unsorted or a sorted T cell fraction (not recorded which). Receptors originate from a male donor with ankylosing spondylitis or in good health (not recorded which).

This clonotype turned up a few times. The chain carries TRBV4-1 and TRBJ2-1; TRBD2 aligns across 16 bases. The CDR3 spans 18 residues. Germline V gene data show CDR1 as MGHRA and CDR2 as YSYEKL. The trim removed 0 bases at V and 9 bases at J, leaving 8 bases unmatched. DNA of the CDR3: TGCGCCAGCAGCCAAGAGGGTCCGGGACTAGCGGGAGGGTCTGAGCAGTTCTTC. Translating it yields CASSQEGPGLAGGSEQFF.

This clonotype was counted a few times. The V call is TRBV4-3, the J call TRBJ2-2; 12 bases match TRBD2. CDR1 is LGHNA, CDR2 YSLEER, per germline. CDR3 size: 19 residues. The V segment lost 0 bases and the J segment 7 bases; nucleotides outside the gene matches: 12. CDR3 loop: CASSQDYRLAGGPVGELFF. The CDR3, as DNA: TGCGCCAGCAGCCAAGATTATCGTCTAGCGGGAGGGCCCGTCGGGGAGCTGTTTTTT.

This clonotype was counted at least ten times. The gene calls are TRBV4-1 and TRBJ2-3, with 9 bases lining up with TRBD2. Germline V lookup: CDR1 MGHRA, CDR2 YSYEKL. Germline trimming cut 3 bases from V and 1 base from J; bases unmatched to any gene: 2. The CDR3 loop spans 15 amino acids. CDR3 sequence: CASSQVAGGTDTQYF. In DNA, the CDR3 is TGCGCCAGCAGCCAGGTAGCGGGAGGCACAGATACGCAGTATTTT.

The chain is built from TRBV29-1 and TRBJ2-2; 10 bases line up with TRBD2. The J segment lost 0 bases and the V segment lost 8 bases, leaving 3 bases of the junction unmatched. The CDR3 runs 14 residues. Germline V CDR1 and CDR2: SQVTM, ANQGSEA. This CDR3 is CSILAGTNTGELFF. The CDR3 DNA reads TGCAGCATACTAGCGGGAACGAACACCGGGGAGCTGTTTTTT.

The rearrangement uses TRBV9 and TRBJ2-1; no definite D call. The CDR3 has 13 amino acids. Trimming removed 4 bases at V and 9 bases at J, with 14 bases between. The V gene's germline CDR1 is SGDLS and CDR2 YYNGEE. The DNA for the CDR3 is TGTGCCAGCAGCCGTGATCTACCGGGTGAGCAGTTCTTC. Translation gives CASSRDLPGEQFF.

The rearrangement links TRBV6-4 to TRBJ2-1, with TRBD2 matching 13 bases. With V trimmed by 7 bases and J by 8 bases, 8 bases remained unmatched. The CDR3 is 15 amino acids. Germline-derived CDR1 and CDR2 are MRHNA and SNTAGT. CDR3 protein: CASKGLAGVVDEQFF. CDR3 coding DNA: TGTGCCAGCAAAGGACTAGCGGGAGTCGTGGATGAGCAGTTCTTC.

This clonotype was detected many times. This rearrangement joins TRBV6-5 to TRBJ2-2, with D unclear. CDR1 is MNHEY, CDR2 SVGAGI, per germline. The V end lost 0 bases, the J end lost 6 bases, and 11 bases lay between the germline ends. The CDR3 covers 15 residues. The CDR3 DNA is TGTGCCAGCAGTTACTCGGCCGAGGACCCCGGGGAGCTGTTTTTT. Its translation is CASSYSAEDPGELFF.

This chain uses TRBV6-5 with TRBJ1-1; no firm D call. Germline loops: CDR1 MNHEY, CDR2 SVGAGI. Between the trimmed V and J ends, which lost 5 bases and 2 bases, there was a span of 6 bases. The CDR3 length is 12 residues. The CDR3 DNA sequence: TGTGCCAGCAGTCAGACTAACACTGAAGCTTTCTTT. This codes for CASSQTNTEAFF.

In this sample, this clonotype turned up many times. The chain recombines TRBV5-5 with TRBJ1-1; 9 nucleotides match TRBD1. This CDR3 contains 17 residues. The germline V gene encodes CDR1 SGHKS and CDR2 YYEKEE (reference sequence). Trimming cost V 2 bases and J 0 bases; bases outside gene matches: 8. The CDR3 protein is CASSLFGQGSLNTEAFF. The CDR3 DNA reads as TGTGCCAGCAGCTTATTTGGACAGGGGAGCCTGAACACTGAAGCTTTCTTT. Supplemented by reference TRBV5-5 and TRBJ1-1, the full variable domain reads DAGVTQSPTHLIKTRGQQVTLRCSPISGHKSVSWYQQVLGQGPQFIFQYYEKEERGRGNFPDRFSARQFPNYSSELNVNALLLGDSALYLCASSLFGQGSLNTEAFFGQGTRLTVV.

The V call is TRBV10-3, the J call TRBJ2-1; 10 bases line up with TRBD2. CDR1 and CDR2 from the germline V gene are ENHRY and SYGVKD. This CDR3 spans 13 amino acids. V lost 8 bases to trimming and J lost 4 bases; unmatched junction nucleotides: 2. The CDR3 protein is CAILAGEYNEQFF. DNA for the CDR3: TGTGCCATCCTAGCGGGAGAGTACAATGAGCAGTTCTTC.

The rearrangement uses TRBV20-1 and TRBJ2-7, with D unresolved. The CDR3 is 15 residues long. V lost 4 bases to trimming and J lost 2 bases, with 18 bases between them. Germline V gene lookup returns CDR1 DFQATT and CDR2 SNEGSKA (reference sequence). The CDR3 here is CSATPQVGYAYEQYF. CDR3 DNA: TGCAGTGCTACTCCTCAGGTCGGGTACGCCTACGAGCAGTACTTC.

In its sample, this clonotype was seen a few times. V is TRBV27 and J is TRBJ2-1; D may be TRBD2 (6 bases). The germline V gene has CDR1 MNHEY and CDR2 SMNVEV (reference sequence). The V end was cut by 5 bases, the J end by 12 bases, with 20 bases between. This CDR3 comprises 14 residues. The CDR3 protein is CASSPREDLGGQFF. The CDR3 nucleotides are TGTGCCAGCAGTCCAAGGGAAGATTTGGGAGGGCAGTTCTTC.

The chain has TRBV14 and TRBJ2-3, with a possible D match to TRBD2 (5 bases). V was pared by 4 bases and J by 4 bases, with 15 bases between. Looked up from germline, CDR1 is SGHDN and CDR2 is FVKESK. This CDR3 is 15 amino acids long. CDR3 amino acids: CASSPWASLPDTQYF. The CDR3, as DNA: TGTGCCAGCAGCCCCTGGGCTAGCCTGCCAGATACGCAGTATTTT.

This clonotype was picked up a small number of times. The V gene is TRBV20-1, the J gene TRBJ2-1; 9 nucleotides line up with TRBD2. This CDR3 spans 18 amino acids. After removal of 1 base from V and 3 bases from J, the junction contained 13 bases not matched to a gene. Germline lookup yields CDR1 DFQATT and CDR2 SNEGSKA (reference sequence). CDR3 in DNA: TGCAGTGCTAGAGGGGTGACTAGCGGAGCCGGAGACTACAATGAGCAGTTCTTC. Its translation: CSARGVTSGAGDYNEQFF.

This chain uses TRBV4-2 with TRBJ1-2; the match to TRBD1 covers 7 bases. The CDR3 consists of 14 residues. Germline lookup yields CDR1 LGHNA and CDR2 YNFKEQ. V dropped 1 base and J dropped 3; count of bases not matched to a gene: 2. CDR3 sequence (DNA): TGTGCCAGCAGCCAAGCGGGACAGTACTATGGCTACACCTTC. This translates into CASSQAGQYYGYTF.

V is TRBV25-1 and J is TRBJ2-7; D not resolved. Looked up from germline, CDR1 is MGHDK and CDR2 is SYGVNS. V shed 5 bases and J shed 3 bases, with 14 bases lying between them. The CDR3 has 14 amino acids. CDR3 nucleotide sequence: TGTGCCAGCAGTATTCGTGGTGGATACTACGAGCAGTACTTC. Protein product: CASSIRGGYYEQYF.

The chain has TRBV29-1 and TRBJ2-4; 12 nucleotides match TRBD1. The CDR3 is 16 residues long. Trimming at V came to 5 bases and at J to 6 bases, leaving 11 bases not matched to a gene. The germline gives CDR1 SQVTM, CDR2 ANQGSEA. CDR3 in amino acids: CSVTGTGGAPLNIQYF. The DNA of the CDR3 is TGCAGCGTTACCGGGACAGGGGGCGCTCCGTTAAACATTCAGTACTTC.

This clonotype was observed a handful of times. The rearrangement joins TRBV15 to TRBJ2-7; D unresolved. There are 12 residues in the CDR3. Germline V lookup: CDR1 LNHNV, CDR2 YYDKDF (reference sequence). V dropped 5 bases and J dropped 4 bases, with 9 bases sitting between them. The CDR3 DNA reads as TGTGCCACCAGCCCTACCAAGTACGAGCAGTACTTC. Protein product: CATSPTKYEQYF. The full variable domain, rest sourced from reference TRBV15 and TRBJ2-7, is DAMVIQNPRYQVTQFGKPVTLSCSQTLNHNVMYWYQQKSSQAPKLLFHYYDKDFNNEADTPDNFQSRRPNTSFCFLDIRSPGLGDTAMYLCATSPTKYEQYFGPGTRLTVT.

This clonotype has only a few counts. This chain joins TRBV10-2 and TRBJ2-3; D is uncertain. The V and J ends lost 3 bases and 0 bases respectively, with 4 bases between them. This CDR3 is built from 13 residues. The germline gives CDR1 WSHSY, CDR2 SAAADI. Here the CDR3 reads CASSDRSTDTQYF. The CDR3 coding sequence is TGCGCCAGCAGTGACAGGAGCACAGATACGCAGTATTTT.

This clonotype was recorded many times. This chain links TRBV29-1 with TRBJ2-3; D remains unclear. This CDR3 contains 13 residues. The germline gives CDR1 SQVTM, CDR2 ANQGSEA. Trimming pared 4 bases from V and 2 bases from J, leaving 10 bases between. The CDR3 DNA reads TGCAGCGTTGTACTGGGGATCACAGATACGCAGTATTTT. Its translation is CSVVLGITDTQYF.

This clonotype has a handful of counts. The rearrangement uses TRBV7-9 and TRBJ2-1; 7 bases line up with TRBD2. This CDR3 has 15 residues. Germline V gene lookup returns CDR1 SEHNR and CDR2 FQNEAQ (reference sequence). The ends lost 2 bases at V and 7 bases at J; junction bases unmatched: 8. This CDR3 is CASSLPSGLGNEQFF. The CDR3 DNA reads as TGTGCCAGCAGCTTACCTAGCGGCCTGGGGAATGAGCAGTTCTTC.

J is TRBJ1-1 and V is TRBV7-6; D uncertain. CDR3 length equals 11 residues. The V gene's germline CDR1 is SGHVS and CDR2 FNYEAQ. Trimming left V 9 bases short and J 4 bases short, with 9 bases between. CDR3 sequence reads: CASSAGTEAFF. CDR3 bases: TGTGCCAGTTCGGCGGGCACTGAAGCTTTCTTT.

The chain combines TRBV29-1 with TRBJ2-1; D ambiguous. Germline CDR1 reads SQVTM; CDR2 reads ANQGSEA. This CDR3 contains 14 residues. Trimming took off 0 bases at V and 0 bases at J, with 6 bases between the two ends. The CDR3 sequence: CSVEDAGSYNEQFF. Here the CDR3 DNA reads TGCAGCGTTGAAGATGCAGGCTCCTACAATGAGCAGTTCTTC.

The sample holds a few counts of this clonotype. The chain combines TRBV29-1 with TRBJ1-2, with 7 bases fitting TRBD1. The V gene's germline CDR1 is SQVTM and CDR2 ANQGSEA. The CDR3 extends over 13 amino acids. Trimming took 3 bases from V and 5 from J; bases not matched to a gene: 6. CDR3 in DNA: TGCAGCGTTGACTTACAGGGGAAATATGGCTACACCTTC. Its translation is CSVDLQGKYGYTF.